This T cell receptor (beta chain) was found in a study of response to subunit inactivated influenza vaccine. Study-level findings and limits: The authors suggested that few new T cells are recruited per seasonal influenza vaccination.

In germline, CDR1 is DFQATT, CDR2 SNEGSKA (reference sequence). The CDR3 is 14 amino acids. The V and J ends lost 3 bases and 12 bases, in that order; junction bases with no gene match: 9. In TCRdb, the RT-PCR reads were re-called with MiXCR into one record per CDR3 protein. The sample shows more than 150,000 distinct CDR3 sequences, nearly 9.5% of them seen only once. This clonotype was recorded a few times. What it binds is not known. The input for sequencing was non-naive T cells sorted from PBMCs, taken on the day of vaccination. The TCR originated in a man aged 45-65 years who received an inactivated influenza vaccine. The gene calls are TRBV20-1 and TRBJ2-1, with TRBD1 matching over 12 bases. This CDR3 is CSASVGTGGAGQFF. CDR3 nucleotides: TGCAGTGCTAGTGTGGGGACAGGGGGCGCCGGGCAGTTCTTC.